This T cell receptor beta chain originates from a study of blood T cell repertoires in COVID-19. Study-wide context: COVID-19 samples from acute and convalescent phases originated in the United States, Italy and Spain.

Some clones are missing from TCRdb's copy, which holds only in-frame ones; the method was immunoSEQ multiplex PCR. Seen here are around 220,000 clones, 82% observed once, and the top ten hold roughly 4.9%. The germline gives CDR1 MRHNA, CDR2 SNTAGT. The CDR3 spans 13 residues. The V and J ends lost 4 bases and 4 bases, in that order; junction bases with no gene match: 3. The TCR was taken from a woman of 80 years or more with active or convalescent COVID-19. The chain recombines TRBV6-4 with TRBJ1-2, with 7 bases fitting TRBD1. The specimen sequenced was peripheral blood. Written as DNA, the CDR3 is TGTGCCAGCAGTGTACAGGGGAGCTATGGCTACACCTTC. It is translated as CASSVQGSYGYTF.